The 21 T cell receptor beta chains below were found in one sample sequenced in a study of blood T cell repertoires in COVID-19. Only in-frame clones appear in the TCRdb table, and some are missing; sequencing was by immunoSEQ multiplex PCR. The table includes 100,000 to 150,000 clones, about 94% detected once. Input material: peripheral blood. Receptors originate from a man in his fifties or sixties with COVID-19, enrolled during active disease.

The chain uses TRBV6-5 and TRBJ2-5, with TRBD2 as a possible D gene (6 bases). The CDR3 covers 15 residues. V shed 0 bases and J shed 2 bases, with 10 bases lying between them. Germline V lookup: CDR1 MNHEY, CDR2 SVGAGI. The CDR3, as DNA: TGTGCCAGCAGTTACTCGTGGAGGGTACAAGAGACCCAGTACTTC. It is translated as CASSYSWRVQETQYF.

The chain has TRBV11-2 and TRBJ1-1; possible D gene TRBD1, 5 bases. V was clipped by 3 bases and J by 1 base, with 6 bases between them. This CDR3 comprises 13 residues. The germline V gene has CDR1 SGHAT and CDR2 FQNNGV. CDR3 in DNA: TGTGCCAGCAGCTTGACAGAGAACACTGAAGCTTTCTTT. Protein product: CASSLTENTEAFF.

The chain joins TRBV6-5 to TRBJ1-1; the D gene is possibly TRBD1 (5 bases). Per germline, CDR1 MNHEY and CDR2 SVGAGI. The CDR3 is made up of 14 amino acids. Trimming cost V 3 bases and J 4 bases, with 12 bases left between them. The chain's CDR3 is CASSYGFGATEAFF. DNA for the CDR3: TGTGCCAGCAGTTATGGTTTTGGGGCCACTGAAGCTTTCTTT.

This chain connects TRBV6-4 to TRBJ2-2; a possible D gene is TRBD2 (6 bases). CDR1 is MRHNA, CDR2 SNTAGT, per germline. The CDR3 is 13 residues long. Trimming shortened V by 3 bases and J by 5 bases, and 7 bases separated the two germline ends. The CDR3 protein is CASSDGGTGELFF. The CDR3 DNA reads TGTGCCAGCAGTGATGGAGGGACCGGGGAGCTGTTTTTT.

The gene calls are TRBV5-1 and TRBJ1-1; D uncertain. V was trimmed by 3 bases and J by 2 bases, leaving 11 bases between them. The CDR3 consists of 14 residues. CDR1 is SGHRS, CDR2 YFSETQ, per germline. CDR3 sequence reads: CASSWRADNTEAFF. CDR3 in DNA: TGCGCCAGCAGCTGGAGGGCGGATAACACTGAAGCTTTCTTT.

The chain employs TRBV7-3 and TRBJ1-5, with 11 bases fitting TRBD1. This CDR3 has 17 amino acids. Germline CDR1 reads SGHTA; CDR2 reads FQGTGA. V was clipped by 5 bases and J by 5 bases; unmatched bases: 11. The CDR3 DNA sequence: TGTGCCAGCAGCCCCCCCACGGACAGGGGGCAAGATCAGCCCCAGCATTTT. Amino acids: CASSPPTDRGQDQPQHF.

The rearrangement uses TRBV3-1 (or the pseudogene TRBV3-2) and TRBJ2-1, with TRBD2 identical over 11 bases. Germline CDR1 is LGHDT and CDR2 is YNNKEL (reference sequence). After removal of 4 bases from V and 9 bases from J, the junction contained 14 bases not matched to a gene. This CDR3 comprises 17 residues. In nucleotides, the CDR3 is TGTGCCAGCAGCCTATCTATAGCGGGAGGGCCTTTAGGTGAGCAGTTCTTC. Its protein product is CASSLSIAGGPLGEQFF.

V usage is TRBV11-2 and J usage is TRBJ2-3; D remains ambiguous. Per the germline V gene, CDR1 is SGHAT and CDR2 is FQNNGV. V gave up 3 bases and J gave up 6 bases, with 7 bases separating them. The CDR3 is 12 amino acids. The CDR3 reads CASSFLGDTQYF. The CDR3 coding sequence is TGTGCCAGCAGCTTTTTGGGCGATACGCAGTATTTT. The variable domain in full, completed from reference TRBV11-2 and TRBJ2-3, reads EAGVAQSPRYKIIEKRQSVAFWCNPISGHATLYWYQQILGQGPKLLIQFQNNGVVDDSQLPKDRFSAERLKGVDSTLKIQPAKLEDSAVYLCASSFLGDTQYFGPGTRLTVL.

The rearrangement joins TRBV18 to TRBJ1-1; a weak D match, TRBD1 (5 bases). Trimming left V 3 bases short and J 7 bases short, with 12 bases between. The CDR3 has 13 residues. CDR1 KGHSH and CDR2 LQKENI come from the germline V gene. The CDR3 loop reads CASSPGGVSEAFF. The CDR3 DNA follows: TGTGCCAGCTCACCTGGGGGGGTCAGTGAAGCTTTCTTT.

The rearrangement links TRBV24-1 to TRBJ2-3; D is perhaps TRBD2 (6 bases). The V end was cut by 6 bases, the J end by 0 bases, with 15 bases between. Germline values: CDR1 KGHDR, CDR2 SFDVKD. The length of the CDR3 is 16 residues. The chain's CDR3 is CATSPRGAASTDTQYF. The CDR3 coding sequence is TGTGCCACCAGTCCGCGGGGCGCCGCTAGCACAGATACGCAGTATTTT.

The chain is built from TRBV24-1 and TRBJ1-2; D is perhaps TRBD1 (5 bases). Germline CDR1 is KGHDR and CDR2 is SFDVKD. V lost 3 bases to trimming and J lost 8 bases, with 12 bases between them. This CDR3 spans 13 amino acids. The CDR3 spells CATSDGGGVGYTF. CDR3 DNA sequence: TGTGCCACCAGTGATGGGGGAGGTGTGGGCTACACCTTC.

This clone was observed once. This chain joins TRBV7-2 and TRBJ2-7; TRBD1 matches at 8 bases. Germline lookup yields CDR1 SGHTA and CDR2 FQGNSA. V trimming: 3 bases; J trimming: 7 bases; junction bases outside the gene matches: 5. There are 13 residues in the CDR3. The CDR3 is CASSFDRGGEQYF. The CDR3 DNA reads as TGTGCCAGCAGCTTCGACAGGGGTGGAGAGCAGTACTTC.

The chain couples TRBV9 to TRBJ1-4; no reliable D call. V lost 4 bases to trimming and J lost 7 bases, with 14 bases between them. This CDR3 spans 14 amino acids. Germline CDR1 SGDLS, CDR2 YYNGEE. The CDR3 DNA follows: TGTGCCAGCAGCACCGGGCCGGAGGGTGAAAAACTGTTTTTT. This sequence encodes CASSTGPEGEKLFF.

The chain joins TRBV5-1 to TRBJ1-1; D call uncertain. Trimming removed 0 bases from V and 1 base from J, with 7 bases in between. There are 14 residues in the CDR3. Germline CDR1 SGHRS, CDR2 YFSETQ. The CDR3 DNA follows: TGCGCCAGCAGCTTGGCCGCAGGGAACACTGAAGCTTTCTTT. This encodes CASSLAAGNTEAFF.

The chain joins TRBV5-1 to TRBJ2-3; unclear D gene. The CDR3 length is 14 residues. V lost 4 bases and J lost 2, with 11 bases in between. Germline lookup yields CDR1 SGHRS and CDR2 YFSETQ. The CDR3 loop is CASSPSASTDTQYF. Here the CDR3 DNA reads TGCGCCAGCAGCCCGTCAGCGTCCACAGATACGCAGTATTTT. Full variable domain (outside the CDR3, taken from reference TRBV5-1 and TRBJ2-3): KAGVTQTPRYLIKTRGQQVTLSCSPISGHRSVSWYQQTPGQGLQFLFEYFSETQRNKGNFPGRFSGRQFSNSRSEMNVSTLELGDSALYLCASSPSASTDTQYFGPGTRLTVL.

The genes are TRBV9 and TRBJ1-2, with 12 bases lining up with TRBD1. The CDR3 extends over 16 amino acids. J gave up 8 bases and V 3 bases, and 11 bases lay outside the gene matches. Germline loops: CDR1 SGDLS, CDR2 YYNGEE. CDR3 sequence (DNA): TGTGCCAGCAGCGGCCGGGACAGGGGGCCGGAGTGGGGCTACACCTTC. Encoded protein: CASSGRDRGPEWGYTF.

The V call is TRBV27, the J call TRBJ2-3, with 16 bases matching TRBD2. V gave up 6 bases and J gave up 5 bases; unmatched junction bases: 14. This CDR3 has 19 residues. Germline V gene lookup returns CDR1 MNHEY and CDR2 SMNVEV (reference sequence). The chain's CDR3 is CASSPPTGTSGRAVDTQYF. The CDR3 DNA reads TGTGCCAGCAGCCCTCCGACCGGGACTAGCGGGAGGGCAGTAGATACGCAGTATTTT.

This clone was seen once. The chain uses TRBV6-2 or TRBV6-3 and TRBJ2-7; no clear D gene. Germline CDR1 and CDR2: MNHEY and SVGEGT. Deletions cut 6 bases from V and 2 bases from J, with 5 bases between. The CDR3 runs to 11 residues. The CDR3 loop is CASSRTYEQYF. The DNA for the CDR3 is TGTGCCAGCAGCCGTACCTACGAGCAGTACTTC.

The chain is built from TRBV9 and TRBJ2-3, with 7 bases identical to TRBD1. This CDR3 has 14 residues. Germline-derived CDR1 and CDR2 are SGDLS and YYNGEE. The ends lost 3 bases at V and 0 bases at J; junction bases unmatched: 1. The CDR3 reads CASSEQGSTDTQYF. The CDR3 DNA is TGTGCCAGCAGCGAACAGGGGAGCACAGATACGCAGTATTTT. Together with reference TRBV9 and TRBJ2-3, the CDR3 gives the full variable domain: DSGVTQTPKHLITATGQRVTLRCSPRSGDLSVYWYQQSLDQGLQFLIQYYNGEERAKGNILERFSAQQFPDLHSELNLSSLELGDSALYFCASSEQGSTDTQYFGPGTRLTVL.

The chain joins TRBV2 to TRBJ1-4; the D is unclear. The CDR3 length is 16 residues. From germline, CDR1 is SNHLY and CDR2 FYNNEI. Trimming took 5 bases from V and 4 from J, leaving 17 bases between them. Here the CDR3 DNA reads TGTGCCAGCAGTTCCGACCCCTTGGGGAGTAATGAAAAACTGTTTTTT. Translated, it gives CASSSDPLGSNEKLFF.

The chain has TRBV12-3 or TRBV12-4 and TRBJ1-5; D not certain. V lost 6 bases and J 5 bases, leaving 11 bases between the germline ends. The CDR3 covers 13 residues. CDR3 nucleotide sequence: TGTGCCAGCAGCCCTGAGGAGGATCAGCCCCAGCATTTT. Translated, it gives CASSPEEDQPQHF.